The clone carrying this T cell receptor beta chain showed up many times. Its antigen is not identified. This sample is part of a study of T-cell reconstitution after alpha-beta-depleted transplantation in children. Points from the study as a whole: Elevated TCRbeta diversity at day 60 was traced, in some patients, to surviving recipient T cells and thymic progenitors.

It was with unique molecular identifiers that the TCRbeta library was prepared. TCRdb redid the calling of the PCR reads with MiXCR, one entry per CDR3 protein. This sample has over 90,000 distinct CDR3 sequences, with roughly 6% found just once. This TCR came from a female patient under 10 years old who had a stem cell transplant for Fanconi anemia, so the T cells may come from the graft donor. The sample here was PBMCs, mostly from graft donor cells, taken 60 days after TCRalphabeta/CD19-depleted stem cell transplant.

CDR3 amino acids: CASSPGTTATNEKLFF. The DNA for the CDR3 is TGCGCCAGCAGCCCCGGGACGACTGCAACTAATGAAAAACTGTTTTTT. The chain has TRBV5-1 and TRBJ1-4; weak D call: TRBD1 (5 bases). With 4 bases removed from V and 0 bases from J, the gap between germline ends came to 13 bases. In germline, CDR1 is SGHRS, CDR2 YFSETQ. CDR3 length: 16 amino acids.